This T cell receptor beta chain was sequenced during a study of brain T cells in children with intractable seizures. The V gene's germline CDR1 is SGHRS and CDR2 YFSETQ. The junction had 27 bases not matched to a gene; V was cut back by 4 bases and J by 1 base. The CDR3 runs to 22 residues. Time point noted: blood from clinic visit 5 months post-surgery; TSC patient then seizure free. Worth noting for this clone: Its specificity is not known.

General study findings and limits: Pre- and post-surgery blood differed in depth, so pre-surgery absences may be undersampling.

Produced via immunoSEQ multiplex PCR; TCRdb's table is partial and in-frame only. The data show around 340,000 clones, over 90% seen once. This clonotype was sampled from a boy under three years old with tuberous sclerosis and intractable seizures. Here the sequenced sample was peripheral blood, taken approximately 5 months after surgery. The chain links TRBV5-1 to TRBJ2-5, with TRBD2 matching 8 bases. In nucleotides, the CDR3 is TGCGCCAGCAGCCCTTTCCCCAGCCGTATCGGGGGGGCCTTGACTTCCCAAGAGACCCAGTACTTC. Protein sequence: CASSPFPSRIGGALTSQETQYF.